This is a list of T cell receptor beta chains from one sample in a study of patients and donors after allogeneic stem cell transplantation. TCRdb re-called the RT-PCR reads through MiXCR, storing one row per CDR3 protein. The table lists 900,000 to 1,000,000 distinct CDR3 sequences, around 17% of them singletons. The material sequenced was blood, either unsorted or a sorted T cell fraction (not recorded which). Receptor source: a human donor who was either an allogeneic HSCT recipient or a stem cell or donor lymphocyte infusion donor (not recorded which). It is not recorded whose cells these are; they may come from a transplant donor. Each CDR3 is given with its conserved first and last residue. Fields, in order: J gene, clone size, V gene, D gene, CDR3 protein, CDR3 DNA. A D gene is named only where the DNA matches it firmly. Clone size, where shown, is once, few, many, or a class for clones that have expanded.

j_gene: TRBJ1-1; abundance: .; v_gene: TRBV18; d_gene: .; CDR3aa: CASSPLETGEAFF; CDR3nt: TGTGCCAGCTCACCATTGGAAACGGGTGAAGCTTTCTTT
j_gene: TRBJ2-3; abundance: .; v_gene: TRBV18; d_gene: .; CDR3aa: CASSPLFLSTDTQYF; CDR3nt: TGTGCCAGCTCACCACTTTTTCTTAGCACAGATACGCAGTATTTT
j_gene: TRBJ2-7; abundance: few; v_gene: TRBV10-3; d_gene: TRBD1; CDR3aa: CAQEDRDSYEQYF; CDR3nt: TGTGCCCAAGAAGACAGGGACTCCTACGAGCAGTACTTC
j_gene: TRBJ2-7; abundance: .; v_gene: TRBV12-3/TRBV12-4; d_gene: .; CDR3aa: CASSLDPSLMGEQYF; CDR3nt: TGTGCCAGCAGTTTAGACCCCAGTCTGATGGGCGAGCAGTACTTC
j_gene: TRBJ2-3; abundance: .; v_gene: TRBV6-1; d_gene: .; CDR3aa: CASSRRKRATDTQYF; CDR3nt: TGTGCCAGCAGTCGCCGAAAACGGGCCACAGATACGCAGTATTTT
j_gene: TRBJ2-5; abundance: few; v_gene: TRBV9; d_gene: .; CDR3aa: CASSVEEETQYF; CDR3nt: TGTGCCAGCAGCGTAGAGGAGGAGACCCAGTACTTC
j_gene: TRBJ2-1; abundance: .; v_gene: TRBV20-1; d_gene: TRBD2; CDR3aa: CSAKRLGRAKWSSYNEQFF; CDR3nt: TGCAGTGCTAAAAGGCTGGGGAGGGCTAAATGGAGCTCCTACAATGAGCAGTTCTTC
j_gene: TRBJ1-2; abundance: .; v_gene: TRBV5-1; d_gene: .; CDR3aa: CASSLVQGLGYTF; CDR3nt: TGCGCCAGCAGCTTGGTCCAGGGGCTCGGCTACACCTTC
j_gene: TRBJ1-1; abundance: .; v_gene: TRBV27; d_gene: .; CDR3aa: CASSPRTTRRTEAFF; CDR3nt: TGTGCCAGCAGTCCTCGGACAACCCGTAGGACTGAAGCTTTCTTT
j_gene: TRBJ2-5; abundance: .; v_gene: TRBV2; d_gene: .; CDR3aa: CASGPIQETQYF; CDR3nt: TGTGCCAGCGGGCCTATCCAAGAGACCCAGTACTTC
j_gene: TRBJ2-1; abundance: few; v_gene: TRBV9; d_gene: .; CDR3aa: CASSVSMGNEQFF; CDR3nt: TGTGCCAGCAGCGTATCGATGGGGAATGAGCAGTTCTTC
j_gene: TRBJ2-1; abundance: many; v_gene: TRBV4-3; d_gene: .; CDR3aa: CASSQVPGIYNEQFF; CDR3nt: TGCGCCAGCAGCCAAGTTCCAGGTATCTACAATGAGCAGTTCTTC
j_gene: TRBJ1-2; abundance: few; v_gene: TRBV27; d_gene: .; CDR3aa: CASSLSEGAYGYTF; CDR3nt: TGTGCCAGCAGTCTATCCGAGGGCGCATATGGCTACACCTTC
j_gene: TRBJ2-7; abundance: few; v_gene: TRBV7-9; d_gene: .; CDR3aa: CASSLGGRLTYEQYF; CDR3nt: TGTGCCAGCAGCTTAGGGGGAAGATTAACCTACGAGCAGTACTTC